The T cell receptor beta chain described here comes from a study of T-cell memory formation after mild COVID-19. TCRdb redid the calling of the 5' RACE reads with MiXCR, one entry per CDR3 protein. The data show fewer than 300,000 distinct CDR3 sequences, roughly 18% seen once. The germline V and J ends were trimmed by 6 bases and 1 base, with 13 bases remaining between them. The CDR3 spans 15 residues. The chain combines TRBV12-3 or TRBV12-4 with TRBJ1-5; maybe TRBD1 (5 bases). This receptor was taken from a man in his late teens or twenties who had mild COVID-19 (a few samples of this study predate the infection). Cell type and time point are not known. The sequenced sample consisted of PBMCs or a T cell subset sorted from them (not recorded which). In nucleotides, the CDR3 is TGTGCCAGCAGACCGGGACGGAGGAGCAATCAGCCCCAGCATTTT. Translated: CASRPGRRSNQPQHF.